A single sample gave rise to the 10 T cell receptor beta chains below, sequenced in a study of blood T cells in healthy people across ages. A second PCR, run for roughly 7 to 11 cycles, used a sample-barcoded 5' primer plus a J-beta primer mix. Via MiXCR, TCRdb re-called the 5' RACE reads, giving one row per CDR3 protein. This table has about 720,000 distinct CDR3 sequences, 22% appearing once. The sequencing sample was made of blood. Receptor source: a man aged 65-85 years in good health.

V usage is TRBV11-2 and J usage is TRBJ2-1, with TRBD2 matching 9 bases. The CDR3 length is 16 residues. After removal of 5 bases from V and 2 bases from J, the junction contained 7 bases not matched to a gene. CDR1 SGHAT and CDR2 FQNNGV come from the germline V gene. DNA of the CDR3: TGTGCCAGCAGCCCAATTTCTAGCGGGGCCTACAATGAGCAGTTCTTC. This codes for CASSPISSGAYNEQFF.

This clonotype was seen at least ten times. The chain is built from TRBV5-6 and TRBJ1-2, with a tentative D call TRBD1 (5 bases). From germline, CDR1 is SGHDT and CDR2 YYEEEE. The CDR3 is 12 residues long. The V end lost 3 bases, the J end lost 7 bases, and 10 bases lay between the germline ends. CDR3 amino acids: CASSSKGFGYTF. The CDR3 coding sequence is TGTGCCAGCAGCTCGAAGGGGTTTGGCTACACCTTC. The whole variable domain, remainder taken from reference TRBV5-6 and TRBJ1-2, is DAGVTQSPTHLIKTRGQQVTLRCSPKSGHDTVSWYQQALGQGPQFIFQYYEEEERQRGNFPDRFSGHQFPNYSSELNVNALLLGDSALYLCASSSKGFGYTFGSGTRLTVV.

A remark on this clonotype: A read error may account for a junction end that differs from germline. The CDR3 sequence: CAISFAYDEQFF. Written as DNA, the CDR3 is TGTGCCATCAGCTTCGCCTACGATGAGCAGTTCTTC. V gene TRBV10-3 combines with J gene TRBJ2-1; D not certain. The V gene's germline CDR1 is ENHRY and CDR2 SYGVKD. CDR3 size: 12 residues.

This clonotype was observed a handful of times. This chain links TRBV29-1 with TRBJ1-2, with 7 bases lining up with TRBD1. Germline V CDR1 and CDR2: SQVTM, ANQGSEA. V lost 7 bases to trimming and J lost 4 bases; unmatched junction nucleotides: 6. This CDR3 region has 12 residues. DNA of the CDR3: TGCAGCGCACACAGGGGAGGCTATGGCTACACCTTC. Encoded protein: CSAHRGGYGYTF.

The rearrangement links TRBV18 to TRBJ2-1, with TRBD2 matching 13 bases. CDR1 KGHSH and CDR2 LQKENI come from the germline V gene. The CDR3 loop spans 16 amino acids. The V segment lost 0 bases and the J segment 4 bases; nucleotides outside the gene matches: 0. This CDR3 is CASSPPGLAGYNEQFF. CDR3 sequence (DNA): TGTGCCAGCTCACCACCGGGACTAGCGGGATACAATGAGCAGTTCTTC.

The sample holds a few counts of this clonotype. The rearrangement joins TRBV7-8 to TRBJ1-1; D remains ambiguous. This CDR3 is built from 15 residues. Trimming left V 4 bases short and J 1 base short, with 13 bases between. The germline V gene encodes CDR1 SGHVS and CDR2 FQNEAQ. CDR3 in amino acids: CASSSAWQSNTEAFF. CDR3 DNA sequence: TGTGCCAGCAGCTCCGCCTGGCAGTCGAACACTGAAGCTTTCTTT.

The rearrangement joins TRBV12-3 or TRBV12-4 to TRBJ2-5; D is unclear. TRBJ2-7 matches the DNA end more closely, so the J call is doubtful. CDR3 length equals 11 residues. The CDR3 sequence: CASGVGAEQYV. The CDR3 region has the DNA TGTGCCAGCGGGGTTGGCGCCGAGCAGTACGTC.

The J gene is TRBJ2-7, the V gene TRBV18, with D hard to call. The better agreement between TRBJ2-1 and the DNA end casts doubt on the J call. The germline gives CDR1 KGHSH, CDR2 LQKENI. The CDR3 has 15 residues. The CDR3 sequence: CASSPVKGTYNEQFF. The CDR3 DNA reads TGTGCCAGCTCACCGGTCAAAGGGACCTACAATGAGCAGTTCTTC.

In its sample, this clonotype was seen a few times. This rearrangement joins TRBV5-1 to TRBJ1-1; TRBD1 is a possible D gene (5 bases). The CDR3 is 16 amino acids. The V gene's germline CDR1 is SGHRS and CDR2 YFSETQ. V was cut by 4 bases and J by 1 base, with 17 bases left in between. CDR3 loop: CASSQSFFGANTEAFF. The CDR3 DNA reads TGCGCCAGCAGCCAGAGCTTTTTTGGGGCGAACACTGAAGCTTTCTTT.

The chain links TRBV3-1 to TRBJ1-2; D gene unclear. V lost 0 bases and J 5 bases, leaving 13 bases between the germline ends. CDR1 is LGHDT and CDR2 is YNNKEL in the germline V gene (reference sequence). This CDR3 comprises 15 residues. CDR3 sequence reads: CASSQDLSSSYGYTF. CDR3 bases: TGTGCCAGCAGCCAAGATCTATCCAGCAGTTATGGCTACACCTTC.